This entry lists 14 T cell receptor beta chains sequenced from one sample in a study of cytomegalovirus exposure and HLA in healthy donors (TCRdb year 2017). Library preparation used the immunoSEQ multiplex PCR assay. A mixture of 60 forward primers for TCR Vbeta segments and 13 reverse primers for TCR Jbeta segments was used in the multiplex PCR. TCRdb mirrors the immuneACCESS table, restricted to in-frame sequences. Some clones are absent from its copies; in checked studies, under half trace to an unresolved V gene, and the reason for the others is unknown. This sample's table has entries for about 170,000 clones. The biggest ten clones account for about 0.8% of the sample. Sequenced sample: PBMCs. Every receptor here comes from a woman under 30 in good health and CMV-seropositive.

This chain links TRBV7-9 with TRBJ1-1; D might be TRBD1 (5 bases). The germline CDR1 and CDR2 sequences are SEHNR and FQNEAQ (reference sequence). The V gene lost 4 bases and the J gene lost 9 bases, with 12 bases spanning the gap. The CDR3 is 12 amino acids. The CDR3 reads CASSSAGYQAFF. CDR3 DNA: TGTGCCAGCAGCTCCGCAGGGTACCAAGCTTTCTTT.

This chain joins TRBV6-7 and TRBJ2-5; 12 bases map to TRBD2. TRBV6-7 has ORF status, its function being uncertain. The V gene end was trimmed by 6 bases and the J gene end by 5 bases; junction bases not matched to a gene: 10. There are 16 residues in the CDR3. The CDR3 DNA follows: TGTGCCAGCAGCCCGAGACTAGCGGGAGTCCGGGAGACCCAGTACTTC. It specifies CASSPRLAGVRETQYF.

The V and J genes are TRBV7-9 and TRBJ2-3, with 8 bases matching TRBD2. With V trimmed by 3 bases and J by 5 bases, 13 bases remained unmatched. CDR1 is SEHNR, CDR2 FQNEAQ, per germline (reference sequence). The CDR3 is 17 amino acids. The CDR3: CASSFYRWREEGDTQYF. The CDR3 nucleotides are TGTGCCAGCAGCTTCTACAGGTGGCGGGAGGAGGGAGATACGCAGTATTTT.

The chain carries TRBV5-1 and TRBJ1-4; D remains unclear. This CDR3 is built from 14 residues. V was cut by 2 bases and J by 4 bases, with 9 bases left in between. Looked up from germline, CDR1 is SGHRS and CDR2 is YFSETQ. The CDR3 DNA sequence: TGCGCCAGCAGCTTTGGCGGTCATAATGAAAAACTGTTTTTT. Amino acids: CASSFGGHNEKLFF.

CDR3 residues: CASSPGQGWMNTEAFF. CDR3 DNA: TGCGCCAGCAGCCCCGGACAGGGGTGGATGAACACTGAAGCTTTCTTT. The chain employs TRBV5-1 and TRBJ1-1; 9 bases are shared with TRBD1. The CDR3 extends over 16 amino acids. Germline-derived CDR1 and CDR2 are SGHRS and YFSETQ. The trim removed 4 bases at V and 0 bases at J, leaving 7 bases unmatched.

The V call is TRBV6-4, the J call TRBJ1-5, with D possibly TRBD1 on 5 matching bases. CDR3 length: 16 residues. Germline assignment: CDR1 MRHNA and CDR2 SNTAGT. V was clipped by 7 bases and J by 6 bases, with 22 bases between them. CDR3 DNA: TGTGCCAGCACCCAGGGTAGACAGTTGGTAGGTCAGCCCCAGCATTTT. It translates to CASTQGRQLVGQPQHF.

Written as DNA, the CDR3 is TGCGCCAGCAGCCTCGTGGGACACGGCCTGGAGACCCAGTACTTC. It is translated as CASSLVGHGLETQYF. The genes are TRBV4-3 and TRBJ2-5; TRBD1 might be the D (6 bases). Per germline, CDR1 LGHNA and CDR2 YSLEER. The CDR3 contains 15 residues. The ends were cut back, 4 bases at V and 5 bases at J, with 17 bases in the middle.

J is TRBJ2-5 and V is TRBV4-2, with 7 nucleotides matching TRBD2. Losses at the gene ends were 4 bases for V and 0 bases for J; bases not matched to a gene: 14. Germline CDR1 LGHNA, CDR2 YNFKEQ. The CDR3 length is 18 residues. The CDR3 region is CASSPSGISGMHQETQYF. DNA for the CDR3: TGTGCCAGCAGCCCGTCAGGGATAAGCGGGATGCACCAAGAGACCCAGTACTTC.

The chain has TRBV19 and TRBJ2-1, with TRBD2 matching 7 bases. Germline CDR1 LNHDA, CDR2 SQIVND (reference sequence). V lost 7 bases to trimming and J lost 10 bases; unmatched junction nucleotides: 19. This CDR3 is 16 amino acids long. CDR3 bases: TGTGCCAGTAAGGGAAAAGCGGGATGGTTGAAGAGGGAGCAGTTCTTC. Residues: CASKGKAGWLKREQFF.

This chain links TRBV11-2 with TRBJ1-1, with a weak D call TRBD1 (5 bases). V was cut by 2 bases and J by 7 bases, with 17 bases left in between. The CDR3 runs to 15 residues. From germline, CDR1 is SGHAT and CDR2 FQNNGV. In DNA, the CDR3 is TGTGCCAGCAGCTTAACCCGGGGGGACTACTTTGAAGCTTTCTTT. It encodes CASSLTRGDYFEAFF.

The chain couples TRBV11-3 to TRBJ2-1; the match to TRBD1 covers 12 bases. This CDR3 is 20 amino acids long. Germline loops: CDR1 SGHNT, CDR2 YENEEA. V lost 4 bases to trimming and J lost 6 bases; unmatched junction nucleotides: 19. CDR3 nucleotide sequence: TGTGCCAGCAGCTATCCGGGACAGGGGGCGGGGGAGCCCTCCATCAATGAGCAGTTCTTC. As protein: CASSYPGQGAGEPSINEQFF.

The J gene is TRBJ1-5, the V gene TRBV6-6; D possibly corresponds to TRBD1 (5 bases). The CDR3 totals 13 residues. In germline, CDR1 is MNHNY, CDR2 SVGAGI (reference sequence). The V gene lost 6 bases and the J gene lost 3 bases, with 9 bases spanning the gap. The CDR3 here is CASRGQANQPQHF. CDR3 coding DNA: TGTGCCAGCAGGGGGCAGGCCAATCAGCCCCAGCATTTT.

The chain has TRBV2 and TRBJ1-1; D may be TRBD1 (5 bases). CDR1 is SNHLY, CDR2 FYNNEI, per germline. With 9 bases removed from V and 4 bases from J, the gap between germline ends came to 12 bases. The CDR3 is 12 residues long. In DNA, the CDR3 is TGTGCCAGAGGGGCCACTCTCACTGAAGCTTTCTTT. Amino acid sequence: CARGATLTEAFF.

This sequence joins TRBV30 and TRBJ2-7; TRBD2 matches 10 bases. The CDR3 consists of 17 residues. The germline V gene has CDR1 GTSNPN and CDR2 SVGIG (reference sequence). J was trimmed by 4 bases and V by 3 bases; bases with no gene match: 15. CDR3: CAWSPHQFLAGAYEQYF. CDR3 sequence (DNA): TGTGCCTGGAGCCCTCACCAGTTCCTAGCGGGAGCATACGAGCAGTACTTC.